The sequence of this TCR beta chain was determined in a study of blood T cell repertoires in COVID-19. Study information: The study drew acute and convalescent COVID-19 samples from the United States, Italy and Spain. From T cells, B-cell-depleted T cells, or PBMCs came the material, which was cDNA or gDNA.

V shed 7 bases and J shed 0 bases, with 6 bases lying between them. This CDR3 comprises 12 residues. Germline V CDR1 and CDR2: MDHEN, SYDVKM. As originally analysed: Reference gene primer amplification gave nucleated cell count estimates. Using immunoSEQ multiplex PCR, the repertoire was profiled, and TCRdb retains in-frame clones only, with some absent. V and J calls and clone size are as listed in that table; D and trimming were resolved from the DNA. Here the sample spans around 100,000 clones, just under 80% being singletons. The V gene is TRBV28, the J gene TRBJ1-2; D is unresolved. The receptor was derived from an older woman with acute or convalescent COVID-19. What was sequenced was peripheral blood. The CDR3 here is CASTTANYGYTF. As DNA, the CDR3 is TGTGCCAGCACCACGGCTAACTATGGCTACACCTTC.